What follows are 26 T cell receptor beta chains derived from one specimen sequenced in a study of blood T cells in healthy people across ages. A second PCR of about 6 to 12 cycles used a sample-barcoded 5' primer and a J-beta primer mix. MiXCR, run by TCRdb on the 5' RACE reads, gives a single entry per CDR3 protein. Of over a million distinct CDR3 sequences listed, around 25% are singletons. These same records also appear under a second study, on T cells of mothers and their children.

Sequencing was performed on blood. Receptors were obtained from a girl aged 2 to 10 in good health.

The DNA of the CDR3 is TGTGCCAGCAGTTTCGGAGCGGACCCCTCAAGCTACGAGCAGTACTTC. This sequence encodes CASSFGADPSSYEQYF. V gene TRBV12-3 or TRBV12-4 combines with J gene TRBJ2-7; D is perhaps TRBD2 (5 bases). Trimming shortened V by 3 bases and J by 3 bases, and 18 bases separated the two germline ends. This CDR3 has 16 amino acids.

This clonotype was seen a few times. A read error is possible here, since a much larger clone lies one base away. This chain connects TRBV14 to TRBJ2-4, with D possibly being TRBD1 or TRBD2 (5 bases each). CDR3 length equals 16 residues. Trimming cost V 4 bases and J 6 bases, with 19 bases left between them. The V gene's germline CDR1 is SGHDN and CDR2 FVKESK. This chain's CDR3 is CASSRDRPGAANIQYF. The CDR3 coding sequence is TGTGCCAGCAGCCGAGATAGGCCCGGGGCCGCAAACATTCAGTACTTC.

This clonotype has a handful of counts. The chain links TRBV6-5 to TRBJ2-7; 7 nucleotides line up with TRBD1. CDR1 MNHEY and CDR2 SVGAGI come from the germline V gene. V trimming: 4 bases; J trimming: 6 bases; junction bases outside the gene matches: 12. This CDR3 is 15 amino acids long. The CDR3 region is CASSSNPQTGREQYF. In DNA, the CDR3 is TGTGCCAGCAGTTCTAACCCCCAGACAGGGCGCGAGCAGTACTTC.

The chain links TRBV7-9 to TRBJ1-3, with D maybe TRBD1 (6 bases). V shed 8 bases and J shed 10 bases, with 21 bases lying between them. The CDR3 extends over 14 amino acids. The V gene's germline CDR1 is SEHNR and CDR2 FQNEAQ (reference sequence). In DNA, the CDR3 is TGTGCCAGCCCGACCTTGGACAGTGCTGATACCATATATTTT. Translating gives CASPTLDSADTIYF. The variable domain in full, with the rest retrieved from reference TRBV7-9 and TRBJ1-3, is DTGVSQNPRHKITKRGQNVTFRCDPISEHNRLYWYRQTLGQGPEFLTYFQNEAQLEKSRLLSDRFSAERPKGSFSTLEIQRTEQGDSAMYLCASPTLDSADTIYFGEGSWLTVV.

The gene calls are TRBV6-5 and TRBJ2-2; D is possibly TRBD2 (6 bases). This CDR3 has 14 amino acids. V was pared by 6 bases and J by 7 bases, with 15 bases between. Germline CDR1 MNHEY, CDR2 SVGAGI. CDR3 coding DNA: TGTGCCAGCAGCCGAAGGGTGCGGGGCGGGGAGCTGTTTTTT. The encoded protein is CASSRRVRGGELFF.

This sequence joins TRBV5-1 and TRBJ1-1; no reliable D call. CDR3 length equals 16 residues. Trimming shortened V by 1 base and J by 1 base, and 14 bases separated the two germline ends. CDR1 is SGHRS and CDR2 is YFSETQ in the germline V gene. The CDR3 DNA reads TGCGCCAGCAGCTTGTTGGTGGACTCAAGGAACACTGAAGCTTTCTTT. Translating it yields CASSLLVDSRNTEAFF.

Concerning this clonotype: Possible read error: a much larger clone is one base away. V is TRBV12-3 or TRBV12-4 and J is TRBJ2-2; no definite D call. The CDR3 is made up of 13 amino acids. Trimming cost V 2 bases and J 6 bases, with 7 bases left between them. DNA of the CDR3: TGTGCCAGCAGTTTAAGCGAGGCCGGGGAGCTGTTTTTT. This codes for CASSLSEAGELFF.

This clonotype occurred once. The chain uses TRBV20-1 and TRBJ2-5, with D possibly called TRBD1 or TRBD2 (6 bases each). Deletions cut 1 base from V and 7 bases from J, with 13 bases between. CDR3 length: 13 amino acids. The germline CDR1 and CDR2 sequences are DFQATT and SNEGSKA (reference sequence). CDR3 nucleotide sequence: TGCAGTGCTAGAGGGCTGGAGGGGGGGACCCAGTACTTC. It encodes CSARGLEGGTQYF.

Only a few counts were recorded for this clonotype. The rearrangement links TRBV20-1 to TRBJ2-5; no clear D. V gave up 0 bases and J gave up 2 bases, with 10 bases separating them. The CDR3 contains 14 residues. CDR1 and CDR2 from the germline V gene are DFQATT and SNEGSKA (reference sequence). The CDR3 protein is CSARDPARQETQYF. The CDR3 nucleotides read TGCAGTGCTAGAGATCCCGCCAGGCAAGAGACCCAGTACTTC.

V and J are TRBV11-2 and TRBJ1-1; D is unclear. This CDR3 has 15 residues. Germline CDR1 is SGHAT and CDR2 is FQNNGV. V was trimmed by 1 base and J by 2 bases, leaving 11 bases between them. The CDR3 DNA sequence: TGTGCCAGCAGCTTAGGGTGGACCTATAACACTGAAGCTTTCTTT. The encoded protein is CASSLGWTYNTEAFF. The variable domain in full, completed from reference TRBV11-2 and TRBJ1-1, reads EAGVAQSPRYKIIEKRQSVAFWCNPISGHATLYWYQQILGQGPKLLIQFQNNGVVDDSQLPKDRFSAERLKGVDSTLKIQPAKLEDSAVYLCASSLGWTYNTEAFFGQGTRLTVV.

In DNA, the CDR3 is TGTGCCAGCAGTAAGACCTCCGGGACAGGGAATCATCAGCCCCAGCATTTT. Amino acids: CASSKTSGTGNHQPQHF. The chain joins TRBV12-3 or TRBV12-4 to TRBJ1-5; 9 nucleotides align to TRBD1. V shed 5 bases, J shed 5 bases, and the junction held 13 bases outside the gene matches. The CDR3 runs to 17 residues.

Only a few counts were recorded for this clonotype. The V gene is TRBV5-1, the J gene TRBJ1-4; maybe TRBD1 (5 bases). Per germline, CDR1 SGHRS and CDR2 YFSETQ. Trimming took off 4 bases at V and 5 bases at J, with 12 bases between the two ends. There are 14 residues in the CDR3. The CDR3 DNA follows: TGCGCCAGCAGCACCGGACACGGCAATGAAAAACTGTTTTTT. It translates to CASSTGHGNEKLFF.

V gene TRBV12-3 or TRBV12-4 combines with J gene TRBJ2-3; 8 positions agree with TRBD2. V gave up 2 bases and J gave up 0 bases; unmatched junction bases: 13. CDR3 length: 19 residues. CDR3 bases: TGTGCCAGCAGTTTATTGCGGGGGGACCAGCGGACTAGCACAGATACGCAGTATTTT. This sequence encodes CASSLLRGDQRTSTDTQYF.

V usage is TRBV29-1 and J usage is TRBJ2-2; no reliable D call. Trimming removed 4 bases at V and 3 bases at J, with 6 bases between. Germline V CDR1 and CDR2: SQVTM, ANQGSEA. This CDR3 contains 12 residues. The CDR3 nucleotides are TGCAGCGTTGGTGGGGACACCGGGGAGCTGTTTTTT. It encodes CSVGGDTGELFF.

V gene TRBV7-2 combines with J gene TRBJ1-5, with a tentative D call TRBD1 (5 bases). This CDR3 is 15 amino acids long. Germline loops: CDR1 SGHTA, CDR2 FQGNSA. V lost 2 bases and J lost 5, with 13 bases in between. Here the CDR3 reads CASSLFARADQPQHF. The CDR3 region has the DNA TGTGCCAGCAGCTTATTTGCCAGGGCGGATCAGCCCCAGCATTTT. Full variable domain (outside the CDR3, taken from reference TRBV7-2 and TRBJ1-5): GAGVSQSPSNKVTEKGKDVELRCDPISGHTALYWYRQSLGQGLEFLIYFQGNSAPDKSGLPSDRFSAERTGGSVSTLTIQRTQQEDSAVYLCASSLFARADQPQHFGDGTRLSIL.

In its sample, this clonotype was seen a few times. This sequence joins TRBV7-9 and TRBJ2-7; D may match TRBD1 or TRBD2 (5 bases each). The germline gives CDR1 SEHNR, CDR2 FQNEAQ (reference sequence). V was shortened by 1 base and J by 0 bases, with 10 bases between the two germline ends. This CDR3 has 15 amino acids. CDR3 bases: TGTGCCAGCAGCTTAGATGCAGGGAGCTCCTACGAGCAGTACTTC. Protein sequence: CASSLDAGSSYEQYF.

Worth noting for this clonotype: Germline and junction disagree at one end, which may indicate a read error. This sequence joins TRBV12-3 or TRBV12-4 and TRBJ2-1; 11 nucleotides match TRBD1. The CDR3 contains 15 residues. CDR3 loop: CARSRGTGGYNEQFF. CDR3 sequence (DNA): TGTGCCCGCAGTCGAGGGACAGGGGGCTACAATGAGCAGTTCTTC.

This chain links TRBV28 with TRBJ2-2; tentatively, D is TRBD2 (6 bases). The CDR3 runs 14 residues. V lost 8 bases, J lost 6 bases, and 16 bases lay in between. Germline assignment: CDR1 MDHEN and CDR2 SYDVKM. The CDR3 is CASRVRGNPGELFF. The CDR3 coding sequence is TGTGCCAGCCGAGTTCGCGGGAATCCCGGGGAGCTGTTTTTT.

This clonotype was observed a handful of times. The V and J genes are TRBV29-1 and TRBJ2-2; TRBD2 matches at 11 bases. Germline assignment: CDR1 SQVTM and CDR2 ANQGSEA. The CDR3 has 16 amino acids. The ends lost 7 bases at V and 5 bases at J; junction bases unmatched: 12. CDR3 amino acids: CSAIDGSGGATGELFF. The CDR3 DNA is TGCAGCGCCATCGACGGTAGCGGGGGGGCGACCGGGGAGCTGTTTTTT.

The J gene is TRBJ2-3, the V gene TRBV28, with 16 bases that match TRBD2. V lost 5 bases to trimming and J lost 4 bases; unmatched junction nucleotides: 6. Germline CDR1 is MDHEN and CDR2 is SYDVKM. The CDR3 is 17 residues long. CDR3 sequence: CASSAPGLAGGADTQYF. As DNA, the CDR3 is TGTGCCAGCAGTGCCCCGGGACTAGCGGGAGGGGCAGATACGCAGTATTTT.

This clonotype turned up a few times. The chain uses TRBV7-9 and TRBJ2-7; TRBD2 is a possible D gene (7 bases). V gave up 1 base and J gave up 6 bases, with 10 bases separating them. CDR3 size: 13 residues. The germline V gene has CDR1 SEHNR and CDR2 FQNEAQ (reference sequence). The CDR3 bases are TGTGCCAGCAGCTTAGAGGGGGGGCCCGAGCAGTACTTC. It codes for CASSLEGGPEQYF.

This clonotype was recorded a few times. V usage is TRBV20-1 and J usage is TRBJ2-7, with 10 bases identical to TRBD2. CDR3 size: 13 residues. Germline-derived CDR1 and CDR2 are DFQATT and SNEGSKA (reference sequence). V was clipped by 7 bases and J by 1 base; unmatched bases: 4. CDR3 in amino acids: CSVLAGRSYEQYF. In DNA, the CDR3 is TGCAGTGTACTAGCGGGAAGGTCCTACGAGCAGTACTTC.

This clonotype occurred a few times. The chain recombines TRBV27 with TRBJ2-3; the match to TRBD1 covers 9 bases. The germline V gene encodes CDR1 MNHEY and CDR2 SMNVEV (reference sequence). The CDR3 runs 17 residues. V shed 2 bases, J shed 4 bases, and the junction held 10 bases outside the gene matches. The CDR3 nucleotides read TGTGCCAGCAGTTTAGGCGCACAGGGGGCTGGGGCAGATACGCAGTATTTT. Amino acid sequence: CASSLGAQGAGADTQYF.

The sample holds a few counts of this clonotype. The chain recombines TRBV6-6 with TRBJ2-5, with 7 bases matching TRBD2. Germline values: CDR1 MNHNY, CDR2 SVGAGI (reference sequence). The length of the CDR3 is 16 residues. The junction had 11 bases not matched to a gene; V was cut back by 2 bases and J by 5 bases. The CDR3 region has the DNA TGTGCCAGCAGTTACCTCTGGGGGGGGGAACAGGAGACCCAGTACTTC. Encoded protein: CASSYLWGGEQETQYF.

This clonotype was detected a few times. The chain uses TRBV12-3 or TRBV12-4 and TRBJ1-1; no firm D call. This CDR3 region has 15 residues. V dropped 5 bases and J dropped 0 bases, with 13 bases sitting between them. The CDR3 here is CASSGQPPMNTEAFF. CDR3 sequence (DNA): TGTGCCAGCAGTGGCCAGCCACCCATGAACACTGAAGCTTTCTTT.

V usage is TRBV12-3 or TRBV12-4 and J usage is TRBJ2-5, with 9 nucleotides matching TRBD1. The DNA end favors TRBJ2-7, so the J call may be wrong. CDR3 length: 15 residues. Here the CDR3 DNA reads TGTGCCAGCAGGGTTCGGACAGGGGAACCCTACGAGCAGTACTTC. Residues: CASRVRTGEPYEQYF.